Listed here is a single T cell receptor (beta chain). This clonotype was seen a few times. Its antigen is currently not known. Per-base quality was not reported, and no clone a single base away is much larger than it. V is reduced by 2 bases and J by 3 bases, leaving a spacing of 14 bases between them. From the cysteine up to the phenylalanine, the CDR3 has a length of 15 residues. The DNA shown is the 45-base CDR3, in frame from base 1. CDR1 and CDR2 are drawn from the germline V gene: MNHEY, SVGAGI. These data come from a study of T cell repertoires in aging, cancer and after chemotherapy (dated by TCRdb to between 2019 and 2020). About the investigation overall: The donors fell into six age groups ranging from 30 or younger to 70 or older, and each group had at least three individuals. In the hematological group, the paired samples taken before and after chemotherapy came from chronic lymphocytic leukemia patients who were treated with regimens based on fludarabine or bendamustine. In total, the full dataset held about 9.5 million TCR reads. The study profiled peripheral blood TCR beta repertoires from healthy donors and cancer patients to examine immunoaging and T cell reconstitution after chemotherapy. Alongside under 100 healthy donors serving as a reference group, the cohort included approximately 210 cancer patients, of whom some 90 had hematological cancers and about 130 had solid cancers. Broad study findings and their caveats: In healthy donors, the decline in TCR diversity with age was mainly due to loss of richness, whereas in cancer patients loss of evenness also played a role. In both cancer cohorts, the median generation probability rose over the chemotherapy interval, which suggests that the repertoire was reconstituted through rebound thymic output. According to the authors, the repertoire data do not allow conclusions to be drawn about immunological memory after chemotherapy. Compared with age-matched healthy donors, untreated patients with hematological or solid cancers had significantly lower TCR diversity and higher clonality in blood. Lymphoid organ infiltration was present in the hematological cancer patients, and this infiltration may itself impair thymic emigration or the expansion of peripheral T cells.

Rearranged TRB sequences spanning V, D and J segments were amplified in a multiplex touch-down PCR with a mixed TRB-A/B primer pool. Two consecutive PCR reactions with Phusion HS II polymerase added Illumina adapters and sample indices to the amplicons. After gel purification with the NucleoSpin Gel and PCR Clean-up kit, the amplicons were checked using Qubit and an Agilent 2100 Bioanalyzer. Sequencing of the libraries was done on an Illumina MiSeq with paired-end, single-indexed 600-cycle runs. Per the source publication's procedure: TRB sequences were processed with MiXCR versions 2.12 and 3.0.5. Each unique CDR3 nucleotide sequence counted as one clone, and only productive sequences with at least two reads were retained. The repertoire metrics were Shannon diversity, evenness, clonality (defined as one minus evenness), and alpha-parameterized diversity profiles covering alpha 0 to 5. The IGoR algorithm was used to compute generation probabilities of clones in paired pre- and post-chemotherapy samples. In-frame beta chains were kept once TCRdb had trimmed the public reads at Q25 with fastp and called clones with MiXCR. Each entry is one CDR3 protein sequence, shown with its most common DNA and genes. The V and J calls were not made by the authors but by TCRdb's processing. The sample includes 6,500 or so distinct CDR3 sequences, with less than 35% observed a single time. 25% to 30% of the sample belongs to the ten largest clones.

TCR beta rearrangements were amplified from genomic DNA extracted from peripheral blood rather than from sorted cells or RNA. The sample comprised blood. The rearranged segments are TRBV6-5 and TRBJ2-7, and perhaps TRBD2 as D gene, on 7 matching bases. The source is a human donor with a blood cancer. The CDR3 region reads CASSYGAGEGYEQYF. The nucleotide sequence is given as TGTGCCAGCAGTTACGGGGCAGGGGAGGGCTACGAGCAGTACTTC.